This T cell receptor beta chain came from a study of follicular helper T cells after annual influenza vaccination. Method: immunoSEQ multiplex PCR; TCRdb's copy keeps in-frame clones and lacks some. Of 9,500 to 11,000 clones listed, under 85% are singletons. The CDR3 loop spans 16 amino acids. J was trimmed by 6 bases and V by 0 bases; bases with no gene match: 7. Germline CDR1 MNHEY, CDR2 SVGAGI. The time point denotes: 2014-2015 season, 7 days after vaccination. The TCR sequence derives from an adult who received the influenza vaccine. The chain links TRBV6-5 to TRBJ2-1; 8 positions match TRBD2. Sample: CXCR5- memory CD4+ T cells sorted from blood, taken 7 days after influenza vaccination. CDR3 sequence (DNA): TGTGCCAGCAGTTACTCGATTCTTCTAGCGGGCAATGAGCAGTTCTTC. Translating it yields CASSYSILLAGNEQFF.